This T cell receptor beta chain was identified during a study of T cell responses to AZD1222 COVID-19 vaccine. The study's findings and limits: Spike-spanning, vaccine-associated CD4 TCRs were dominant at 160-218 and 743-854. Donors, mostly white British, included more females; clonal diversity was possibly underestimated. Repertoires in all cases were sampled only once the peak T cell response had passed. Seropositivity was recorded at baseline in only six AZD1222 recipients.

Produced via immunoSEQ multiplex PCR; TCRdb's table is partial and in-frame only. The sample shows 96,000 or so clones, roughly 88% of them seen only once. Looked up from germline, CDR1 is MDHEN and CDR2 is SYDVKM. The CDR3 runs to 14 residues. V trimming: 5 bases; J trimming: 2 bases; junction bases outside the gene matches: 3. About this clone: Its target is unknown.

The chain has TRBV28 and TRBJ2-7; the match to TRBD2 covers 10 bases. The TCR originated in an adult in good health. Source: peripheral blood, taken on day 0 of AZD1222 vaccination. The CDR3 DNA reads TGTGCCAGCAGTATAGCGGGAGGTACCTACGAGCAGTACTTC. Translated, it gives CASSIAGGTYEQYF.